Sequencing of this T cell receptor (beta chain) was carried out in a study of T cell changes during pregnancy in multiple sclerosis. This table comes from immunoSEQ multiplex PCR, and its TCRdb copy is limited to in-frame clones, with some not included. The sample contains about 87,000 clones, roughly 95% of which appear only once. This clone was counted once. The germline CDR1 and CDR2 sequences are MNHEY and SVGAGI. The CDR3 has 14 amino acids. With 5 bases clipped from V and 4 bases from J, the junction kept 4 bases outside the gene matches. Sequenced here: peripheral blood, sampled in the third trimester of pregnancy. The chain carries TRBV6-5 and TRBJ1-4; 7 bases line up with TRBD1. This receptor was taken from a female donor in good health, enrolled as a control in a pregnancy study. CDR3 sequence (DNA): TGTGCCAGCAGTACCGGGACAGTTAATGAAAAACTGTTTTTT. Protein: CASSTGTVNEKLFF.